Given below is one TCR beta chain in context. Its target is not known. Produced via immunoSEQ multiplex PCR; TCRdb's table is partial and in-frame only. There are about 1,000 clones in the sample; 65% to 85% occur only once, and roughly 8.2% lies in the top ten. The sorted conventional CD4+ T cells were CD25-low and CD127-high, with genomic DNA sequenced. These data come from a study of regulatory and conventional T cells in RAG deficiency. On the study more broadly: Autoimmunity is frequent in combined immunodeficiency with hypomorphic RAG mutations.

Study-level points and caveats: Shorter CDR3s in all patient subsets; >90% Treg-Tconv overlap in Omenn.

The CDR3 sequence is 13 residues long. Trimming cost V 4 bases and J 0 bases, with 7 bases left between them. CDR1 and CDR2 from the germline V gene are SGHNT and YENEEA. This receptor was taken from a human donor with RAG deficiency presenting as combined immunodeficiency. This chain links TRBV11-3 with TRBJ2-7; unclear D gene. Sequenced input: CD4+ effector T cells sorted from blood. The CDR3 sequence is CASSSSSSYEQYF. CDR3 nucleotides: TGTGCCAGCAGCTCCTCCAGCTCCTACGAGCAGTACTTC.